This TCR beta chain was captured in a study of post-analysis software for immune sequencing data. Built from TCR beta cDNA, the libraries had unique molecular identifiers in them. TCRdb processed the PCR reads anew with MiXCR; each CDR3 protein has one entry. The profile shows about 810,000 distinct CDR3 sequences, approximately 53% of them singletons. Sequenced sample: blood. This sequence originates from a girl between 10 and 17 years old with multiple sclerosis.

The chain's CDR3 is CASSQDSGLGSYNEQFF. CDR3 bases: TGCGCCAGCAGCCAAGATTCAGGGCTAGGGTCCTACAATGAGCAGTTCTTC. The chain couples TRBV4-1 to TRBJ2-1; the D gene is possibly TRBD1 (5 bases). This CDR3 region has 17 residues. V was pared by 0 bases and J by 1 base, with 13 bases between. Germline V CDR1 and CDR2: MGHRA, YSYEKL.